One sample yielded the 13 T cell receptor beta chains listed below, sequenced in a study of blood T cell repertoires in COVID-19. Sequenced by immunoSEQ multiplex PCR; TCRdb stores in-frame clones only, minus some. Among 96,000 or so clones, roughly 76% were seen once, and the ten largest hold less than 6%. Sequencing was performed on peripheral blood. The receptors were gathered from a man at least 80 years old with COVID-19, enrolled during active disease.

This clone has more than one count but fewer than ten. J is TRBJ2-7 and V is TRBV3-1 (or the pseudogene TRBV3-2); D might be TRBD2 (6 bases). The V gene's germline CDR1 is LGHDT and CDR2 YNNKEL (reference sequence). This CDR3 region has 15 residues. V was clipped by 2 bases and J by 4 bases, with 15 bases between them. CDR3 DNA: TGTGCCAGCAGCCAAAGGTGGGGCGGGGAGTACGAGCAGTACTTC. Residues: CASSQRWGGEYEQYF.

V and J are TRBV4-2 and TRBJ2-7; 11 nucleotides align to TRBD2. Germline CDR1 reads LGHNA; CDR2 reads YNFKEQ. Trimming at V came to 5 bases and at J to 4 bases, leaving 4 bases not matched to a gene. The CDR3 is 14 amino acids. For the CDR3, the DNA is TGTGCCAGCAGCTGGACTAGCGGGTTTTACGAGCAGTACTTC. It codes for CASSWTSGFYEQYF.

The CDR3 region is CASSLFIGQGGFSNQPQHF. The DNA of the CDR3 is TGCGCCAGCAGCTTGTTTATCGGACAGGGGGGTTTTAGCAATCAGCCCCAGCATTTT. J is TRBJ1-5 and V is TRBV5-1; TRBD1 matches 10 bases. This CDR3 is 19 amino acids long. The germline V gene has CDR1 SGHRS and CDR2 YFSETQ. After removal of 1 base from V and 0 bases from J, the junction contained 10 bases not matched to a gene. The entire variable domain, with the rest obtained from reference TRBV5-1 and TRBJ1-5, is as follows: KAGVTQTPRYLIKTRGQQVTLSCSPISGHRSVSWYQQTPGQGLQFLFEYFSETQRNKGNFPGRFSGRQFSNSRSEMNVSTLELGDSALYLCASSLFIGQGGFSNQPQHFGDGTRLSIL.

J is TRBJ1-1 and V is TRBV3-1 (or the pseudogene TRBV3-2), with 9 bases matching TRBD1. The CDR3 loop spans 16 amino acids. Germline V CDR1 and CDR2: LGHDT, YNNKEL (reference sequence). Trimming at V came to 2 bases and at J to 4 bases, leaving 8 bases not matched to a gene. CDR3 bases: TGTGCCAGCAGCCAACCCACAGGGGGCGTTGGCACTGAAGCTTTCTTT. It specifies CASSQPTGGVGTEAFF.

The chain joins TRBV19 to TRBJ2-1; tentatively, D is TRBD2 (6 bases). Germline V lookup: CDR1 LNHDA, CDR2 SQIVND (reference sequence). This CDR3 region has 14 residues. Trimming removed 5 bases at V and 9 bases at J, with 17 bases between. The CDR3 DNA reads as TGTGCCAGTAGTCAGACTAGTCTCCTAGGTGAGCAGTTCTTC. Protein sequence: CASSQTSLLGEQFF.

The gene calls are TRBV7-6 and TRBJ2-2; 8 positions match TRBD1. The V segment lost 6 bases and the J segment 7 bases; nucleotides outside the gene matches: 10. This CDR3 region has 15 residues. Germline CDR1 reads SGHVS; CDR2 reads FNYEAQ. CDR3 sequence (DNA): TGTGCCAGCAGAAGACAGGGGTTTGCGGACGGGGAGCTGTTTTTT. As protein: CASRRQGFADGELFF.

The CDR3 DNA reads TGTGCCAGCAGCTTACATGTATCGGGGGGGACGAGCTCCTACGAGCAGTACTTC. Its protein product is CASSLHVSGGTSSYEQYF. The chain links TRBV11-2 to TRBJ2-7, with TRBD2 matching 8 bases. V dropped 2 bases and J dropped 0; count of bases not matched to a gene: 12. Germline V gene lookup returns CDR1 SGHAT and CDR2 FQNNGV. The CDR3 is made up of 18 amino acids.

About this clone itself: At one end the junction does not follow the germline gene, possibly because of a read error. The rearrangement uses TRBV7-7 and TRBJ2-1; 8 nucleotides agree with TRBD1. The germline gives CDR1 SSHAT, CDR2 FNYEAQ (reference sequence). The CDR3 is 15 amino acids. The CDR3 here is CASSKDRDPYNEQFF. CDR3 DNA sequence: TGTGCTAGCAGCAAGGACAGGGATCCCTACAATGAGCAGTTCTTC.

The V gene is TRBV7-3, the J gene TRBJ2-3, with 7 bases aligning to TRBD1. Unmatched junction bases numbered 3, after V lost 3 bases and J lost 3 bases. CDR1 and CDR2 from the germline V gene are SGHTA and FQGTGA. The length of the CDR3 is 14 residues. This CDR3 is CASSLGTATDTQYF. The CDR3 region has the DNA TGTGCCAGCAGCTTGGGGACAGCTACAGATACGCAGTATTTT.

The CDR3: CASSRVSNQPQHF. The CDR3 DNA follows: TGTGCCAGCAGCAGGGTGAGCAATCAGCCCCAGCATTTT. The chain carries TRBV2 and TRBJ1-5; D perhaps matches TRBD1 (5 bases). In germline, CDR1 is SNHLY, CDR2 FYNNEI. The CDR3 has 13 residues. V lost 6 bases, J lost 1 base, and 7 bases lay in between.

The chain carries TRBV11-2 and TRBJ2-7; D gene uncertain. Trimming pared 1 base from V and 9 bases from J, leaving 10 bases between. The germline V gene has CDR1 SGHAT and CDR2 FQNNGV. The CDR3 sequence is 12 residues long. The CDR3 protein is CASSLAPAGQYF. The DNA of the CDR3 is TGTGCCAGCAGCTTAGCCCCCGCCGGGCAGTACTTC.

The chain links TRBV6-5 to TRBJ2-2; D possibly corresponds to TRBD1 (6 bases). V lost 8 bases and J 0 bases, leaving 10 bases between the germline ends. Germline values: CDR1 MNHEY, CDR2 SVGAGI. The CDR3 sequence is 14 residues long. The CDR3 DNA sequence: TGTGCCAGCCTTGGGACACCGAACACCGGGGAGCTGTTTTTT. It yields the protein CASLGTPNTGELFF.

The rearrangement links TRBV3-1 (or the pseudogene TRBV3-2) to TRBJ2-5; 12 positions match TRBD2. Losses at the gene ends were 2 bases for V and 4 bases for J; bases not matched to a gene: 5. This CDR3 is built from 16 residues. Germline V CDR1 and CDR2: LGHDT, YNNKEL (reference sequence). The CDR3 sequence: CASSQPLAGGGETQYF. The CDR3 nucleotides read TGTGCCAGCAGCCAACCACTAGCGGGGGGCGGAGAGACCCAGTACTTC.